The clone carrying this T cell receptor (beta chain) was observed a few times. Using immunoSEQ multiplex PCR, the repertoire was profiled, and TCRdb retains in-frame clones only, with some absent. Of some 190,000 clones in the sample, 65% to 85% were seen once. Cohorts were assigned according to the clinical history that participants reported. V was cut by 0 bases and J by 5 bases, with 8 bases left in between. Germline values: CDR1 SGHDT, CDR2 YYEEEE. This CDR3 is built from 13 residues. The source of the sample is a study of blood T cell repertoires in COVID-19. The chain uses TRBV5-6 and TRBJ1-2; D is unclear. Material for sequencing was PBMCs or T cells enriched from blood (not recorded which). The source is a man aged 25-45 years with acute COVID-19. The DNA for the CDR3 is TGTGCCAGCAGCTTGGGTGCGGCATATGGCTACACCTTC. This translates into CASSLGAAYGYTF.